This T cell receptor beta chain was sequenced during a study of blood T cell repertoires in COVID-19. Looking at the study overall: PBMCs, B-cell-depleted T cells, or T cells were the source of the cDNA or gDNA that made up the material.

The V segment lost 0 bases and the J segment 2 bases; nucleotides outside the gene matches: 1. The CDR3 consists of 15 residues. Germline-derived CDR1 and CDR2 are SGHNT and YYREEE (reference sequence). Using immunoSEQ multiplex PCR, the repertoire was profiled, and TCRdb retains in-frame clones only, with some absent. This repertoire shows about 190,000 clones, more than 75% found once; its top ten account for approximately 4%. The receptor was isolated from a human donor in a cohort sampled during active COVID-19. The chain employs TRBV5-4 and TRBJ2-1; the match to TRBD2 covers 8 bases. Sequenced input: peripheral blood. The CDR3 nucleotides are TGTGCCAGCAGCTTGGACGGGAGGGCCTACAATGAGCAGTTCTTC. Encoded protein: CASSLDGRAYNEQFF.